These 2 T cell receptor beta chains share one sample of origin, sequenced in a study of cytomegalovirus exposure and HLA in healthy donors. Amplification used 60 Vbeta primers and 13 Jbeta primers. Using immunoSEQ multiplex PCR, the repertoire was profiled, and TCRdb retains in-frame clones only, with some absent. Of approximately 110,000 clones listed, 81% are singletons. Sequencing used PBMCs. The receptors were gathered from a woman in her twenties or thirties in good health and CMV-seronegative.

As for this clone: At one boundary the junction diverges from the germline segment, which might be a read error. This chain joins TRBV30 and TRBJ2-7; D not resolved. Germline V lookup: CDR1 GTSNPN, CDR2 SVGIG (reference sequence). CDR3 size: 13 residues. The CDR3 DNA reads as TGTGCCTGGAGTGTACTGAGGCACGGCGAGCAGTGCTTC. Protein sequence: CAWSVLRHGEQCF.

The CDR3 region has the DNA TGTGCCGGGAGGAGGGCAGGTTCCAATGAGCAGTTCTTC. Protein: CAGRRAGSNEQFF. The chain couples TRBV19 to TRBJ2-1; D possibly corresponds to TRBD2 (6 bases). V was cut by 11 bases and J by 6 bases, with 17 bases left in between. CDR1 and CDR2 from the germline V gene are LNHDA and SQIVND (reference sequence). The CDR3 consists of 13 residues. Drawing the rest from reference TRBV19 and TRBJ2-1, the complete variable domain is DGGITQSPKYLFRKEGQNVTLSCEQNLNHDAMYWYRQDPGQGLRLIYYSQIVNDFQKGDIAEGYSVSREKKESFPLTVTSAQKNPTAFYLCAGRRAGSNEQFFGPGTRLTVL.